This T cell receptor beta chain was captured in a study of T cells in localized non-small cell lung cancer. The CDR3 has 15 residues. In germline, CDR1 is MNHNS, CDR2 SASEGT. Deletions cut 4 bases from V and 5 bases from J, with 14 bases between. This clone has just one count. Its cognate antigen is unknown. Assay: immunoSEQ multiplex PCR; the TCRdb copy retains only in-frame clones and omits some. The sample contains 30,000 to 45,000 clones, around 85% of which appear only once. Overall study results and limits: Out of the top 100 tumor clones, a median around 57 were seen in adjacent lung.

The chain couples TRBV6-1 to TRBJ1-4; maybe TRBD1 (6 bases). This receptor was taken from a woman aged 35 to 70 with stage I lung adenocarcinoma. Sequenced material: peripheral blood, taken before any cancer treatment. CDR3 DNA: TGTGCCAGCAGTGGCCCGGACAGACGGAATGAAAAACTGTTTTTT. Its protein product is CASSGPDRRNEKLFF.